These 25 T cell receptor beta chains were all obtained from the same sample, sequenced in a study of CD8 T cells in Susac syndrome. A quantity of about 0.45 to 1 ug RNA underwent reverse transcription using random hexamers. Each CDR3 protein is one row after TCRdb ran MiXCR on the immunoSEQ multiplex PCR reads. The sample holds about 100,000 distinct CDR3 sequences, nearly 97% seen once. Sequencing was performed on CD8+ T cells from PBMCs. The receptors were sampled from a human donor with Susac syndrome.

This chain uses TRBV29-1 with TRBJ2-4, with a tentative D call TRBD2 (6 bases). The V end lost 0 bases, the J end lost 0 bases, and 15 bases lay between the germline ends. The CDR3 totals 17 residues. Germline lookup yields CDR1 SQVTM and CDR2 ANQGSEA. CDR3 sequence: CSVEDQSRRGAKNIQYF. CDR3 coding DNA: TGCAGCGTTGAAGATCAATCCAGGCGGGGAGCCAAAAACATTCAGTACTTC.

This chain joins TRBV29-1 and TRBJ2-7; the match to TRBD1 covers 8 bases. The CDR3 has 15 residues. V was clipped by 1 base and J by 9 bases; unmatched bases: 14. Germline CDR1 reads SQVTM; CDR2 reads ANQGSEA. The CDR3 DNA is TGCAGCGTTGAAGGGCGAGGACAGGGTGCAGCTAGGCAGTACTTC. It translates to CSVEGRGQGAARQYF.

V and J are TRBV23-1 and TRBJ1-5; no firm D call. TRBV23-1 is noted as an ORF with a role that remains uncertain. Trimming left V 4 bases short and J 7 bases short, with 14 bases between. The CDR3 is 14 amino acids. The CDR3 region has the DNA TGCGCCAGCAGTCGGAGTAGCAGACGCCAGCCCCAGCATTTT. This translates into CASSRSSRRQPQHF.

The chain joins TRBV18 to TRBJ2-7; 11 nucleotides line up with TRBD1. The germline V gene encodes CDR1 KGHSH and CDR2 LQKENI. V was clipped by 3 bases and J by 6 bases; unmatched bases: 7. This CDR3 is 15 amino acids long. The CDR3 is CASSPRTGGESEQYF. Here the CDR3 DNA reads TGTGCCAGCTCACCCCGGACAGGGGGCGAATCCGAGCAGTACTTC.

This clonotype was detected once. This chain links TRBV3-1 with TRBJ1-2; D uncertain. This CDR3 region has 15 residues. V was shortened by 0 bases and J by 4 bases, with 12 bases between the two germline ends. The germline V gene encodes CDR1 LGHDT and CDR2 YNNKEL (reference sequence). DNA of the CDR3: TGTGCCAGCAGCCAAGAATCTCTAGGGAGCTATGGCTACACCTTC. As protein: CASSQESLGSYGYTF.

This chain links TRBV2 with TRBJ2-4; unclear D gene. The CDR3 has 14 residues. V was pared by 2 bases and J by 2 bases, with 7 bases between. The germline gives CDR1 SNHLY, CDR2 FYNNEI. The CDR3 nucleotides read TGTGCCAGCAGTGAATCGTTGACCAAAAACATTCAGTACTTC. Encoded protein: CASSESLTKNIQYF.

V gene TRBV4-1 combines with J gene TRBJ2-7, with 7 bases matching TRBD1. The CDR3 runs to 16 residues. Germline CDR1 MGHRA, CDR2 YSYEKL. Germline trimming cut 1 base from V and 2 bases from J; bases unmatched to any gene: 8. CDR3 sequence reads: CASSQARQGPTYEQYF. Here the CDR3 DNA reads TGCGCCAGCAGCCAAGCACGACAGGGTCCAACCTACGAGCAGTACTTC.

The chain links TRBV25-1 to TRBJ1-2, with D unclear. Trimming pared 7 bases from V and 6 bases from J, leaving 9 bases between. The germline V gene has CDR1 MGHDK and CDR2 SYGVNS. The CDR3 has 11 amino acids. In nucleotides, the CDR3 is TGTGCCAGCACCGGAGGGCATGGCTACACCTTC. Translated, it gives CASTGGHGYTF.

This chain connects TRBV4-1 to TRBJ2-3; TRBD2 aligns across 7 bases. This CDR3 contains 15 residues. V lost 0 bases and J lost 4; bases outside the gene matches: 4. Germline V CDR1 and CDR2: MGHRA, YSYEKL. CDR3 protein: CASSQDQTSADTQYF. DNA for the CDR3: TGCGCCAGCAGCCAAGATCAAACTAGCGCAGATACGCAGTATTTT.

The CDR3 nucleotides read TGCGCCAGCAGCCCCGGGGACGCTGGGGCCAACGTCCTGACTTTC. It translates to CASSPGDAGANVLTF. The chain combines TRBV4-1 with TRBJ2-6; D is tentatively TRBD1 or TRBD2 (5 bases each). Per the germline V gene, CDR1 is MGHRA and CDR2 is YSYEKL. V was clipped by 4 bases and J by 2 bases, with 9 bases between them. This CDR3 contains 15 residues.

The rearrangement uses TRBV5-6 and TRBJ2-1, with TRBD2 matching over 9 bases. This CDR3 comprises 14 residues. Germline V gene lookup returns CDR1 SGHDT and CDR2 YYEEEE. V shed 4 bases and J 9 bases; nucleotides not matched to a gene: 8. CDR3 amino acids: CASSRTSAGSEQFF. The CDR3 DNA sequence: TGTGCCAGCAGCCGGACTAGCGCGGGGAGTGAGCAGTTCTTC. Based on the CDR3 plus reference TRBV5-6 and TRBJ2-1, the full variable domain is DAGVTQSPTHLIKTRGQQVTLRCSPKSGHDTVSWYQQALGQGPQFIFQYYEEEERQRGNFPDRFSGHQFPNYSSELNVNALLLGDSALYLCASSRTSAGSEQFFGPGTRLTVL.

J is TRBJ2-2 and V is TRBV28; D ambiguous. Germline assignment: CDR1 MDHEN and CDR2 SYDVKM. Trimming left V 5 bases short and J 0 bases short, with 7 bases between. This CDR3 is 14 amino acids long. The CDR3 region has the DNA TGTGCCAGCAGTGACGGTTCGAACACCGGGGAGCTGTTTTTT. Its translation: CASSDGSNTGELFF. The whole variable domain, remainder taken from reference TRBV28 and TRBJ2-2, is DVKVTQSSRYLVKRTGEKVFLECVQDMDHENMFWYRQDPGLGLRLIYFSYDVKMKEKGDIPEGYSVSREKKERFSLILESASTNQTSMYLCASSDGSNTGELFFGEGSRLTVL.

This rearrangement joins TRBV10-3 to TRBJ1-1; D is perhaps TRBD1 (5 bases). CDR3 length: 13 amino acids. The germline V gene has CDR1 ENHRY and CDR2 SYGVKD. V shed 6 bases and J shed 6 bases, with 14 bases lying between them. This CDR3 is CAISGAGKAEAFF. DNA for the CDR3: TGTGCCATCAGCGGGGCCGGGAAAGCTGAAGCTTTCTTT.

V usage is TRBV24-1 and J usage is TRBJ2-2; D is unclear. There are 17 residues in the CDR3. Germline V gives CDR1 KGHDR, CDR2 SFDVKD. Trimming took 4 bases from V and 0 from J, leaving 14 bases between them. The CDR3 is CATSDPPQVPNTGELFF. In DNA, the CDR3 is TGTGCCACCAGTGACCCGCCCCAGGTACCGAACACCGGGGAGCTGTTTTTT.

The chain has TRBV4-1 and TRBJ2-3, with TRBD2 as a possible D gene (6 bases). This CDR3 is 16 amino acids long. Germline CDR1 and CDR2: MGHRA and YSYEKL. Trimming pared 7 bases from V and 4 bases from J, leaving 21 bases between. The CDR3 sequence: CASKELGSGAADTQYF. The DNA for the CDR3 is TGCGCCAGCAAGGAATTGGGTAGCGGCGCCGCAGATACGCAGTATTTT.

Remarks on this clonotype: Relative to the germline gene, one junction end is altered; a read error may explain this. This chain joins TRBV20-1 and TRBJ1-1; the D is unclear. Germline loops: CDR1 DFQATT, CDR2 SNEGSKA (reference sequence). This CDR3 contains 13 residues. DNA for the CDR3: TGCAGTGGTAGAGTGGACCGGAACACTGAAGCTTTCTTT. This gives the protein CSGRVDRNTEAFF.

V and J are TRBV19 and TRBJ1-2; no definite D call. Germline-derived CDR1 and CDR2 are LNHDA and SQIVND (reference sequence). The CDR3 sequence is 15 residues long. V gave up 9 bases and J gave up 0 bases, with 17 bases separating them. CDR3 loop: CASTPFEGTNYGYTF. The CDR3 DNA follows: TGTGCCAGCACCCCCTTCGAAGGAACTAACTATGGCTACACCTTC.

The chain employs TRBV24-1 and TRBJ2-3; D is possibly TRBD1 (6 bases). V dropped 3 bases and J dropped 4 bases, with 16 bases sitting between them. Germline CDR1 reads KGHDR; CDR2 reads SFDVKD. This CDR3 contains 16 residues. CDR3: CATSDPQNQGSDTQYF. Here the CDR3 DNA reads TGTGCCACCAGTGATCCGCAAAACCAGGGGTCAGATACGCAGTATTTT.

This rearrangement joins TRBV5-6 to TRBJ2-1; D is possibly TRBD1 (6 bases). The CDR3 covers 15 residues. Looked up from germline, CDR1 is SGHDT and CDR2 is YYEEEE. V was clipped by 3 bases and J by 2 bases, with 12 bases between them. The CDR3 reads CASSSTGSAYNEQFF. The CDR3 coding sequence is TGTGCCAGCAGCTCCACAGGGAGCGCCTACAATGAGCAGTTCTTC.

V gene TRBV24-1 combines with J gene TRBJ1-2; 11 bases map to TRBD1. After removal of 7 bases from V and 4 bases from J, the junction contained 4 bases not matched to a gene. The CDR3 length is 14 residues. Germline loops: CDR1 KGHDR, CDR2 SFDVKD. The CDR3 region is CATRGDRGIYGYTF. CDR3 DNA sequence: TGTGCCACCAGGGGGGACAGGGGGATCTATGGCTACACCTTC.

The CDR3 protein is CSARFITEAFF. The DNA of the CDR3 is TGCAGTGCTAGATTTATAACCGAAGCTTTCTTT. The chain carries TRBV20-1 and TRBJ1-1; the D is unclear. From germline, CDR1 is DFQATT and CDR2 SNEGSKA (reference sequence). V dropped 2 bases and J dropped 8 bases, with 9 bases sitting between them. This CDR3 comprises 11 residues.

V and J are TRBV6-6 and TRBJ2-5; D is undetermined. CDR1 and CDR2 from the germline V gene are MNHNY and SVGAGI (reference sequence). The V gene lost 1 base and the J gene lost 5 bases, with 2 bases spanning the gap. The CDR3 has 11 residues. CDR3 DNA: TGTGCCAGCAGTTACTTGGAGACCCAGTACTTC. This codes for CASSYLETQYF.

DNA of the CDR3: TGTGCCAGCAGCGCCGGGACAAGGGGCTACACCTTC. It is translated as CASSAGTRGYTF. J is TRBJ1-2 and V is TRBV9; maybe TRBD1 (6 bases). The CDR3 loop spans 12 amino acids. The V end was cut by 3 bases, the J end by 8 bases, with 11 bases between. Germline assignment: CDR1 SGDLS and CDR2 YYNGEE. Full variable domain (rest looked up from reference TRBV9 and TRBJ1-2): DSGVTQTPKHLITATGQRVTLRCSPRSGDLSVYWYQQSLDQGLQFLIQYYNGEERAKGNILERFSAQQFPDLHSELNLSSLELGDSALYFCASSAGTRGYTFGSGTRLTVV.

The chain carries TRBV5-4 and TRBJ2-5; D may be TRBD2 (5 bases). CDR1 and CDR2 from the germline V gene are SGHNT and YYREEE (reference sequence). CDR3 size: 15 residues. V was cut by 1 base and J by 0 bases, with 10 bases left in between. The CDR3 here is CASSLKGDYQETQYF. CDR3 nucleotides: TGTGCCAGCAGCTTGAAGGGAGACTACCAAGAGACCCAGTACTTC.

The CDR3 region has the DNA TGCGCCAGCAGCTTGGTACCGACAGGGGCGGACTATGGCTACACCTTC. Translation: CASSLVPTGADYGYTF. The gene calls are TRBV5-1 and TRBJ1-2, with 8 bases lining up with TRBD1. V trimming: 0 bases; J trimming: 3 bases; junction bases outside the gene matches: 7. CDR1 SGHRS and CDR2 YFSETQ come from the germline V gene. This CDR3 is 16 amino acids long.